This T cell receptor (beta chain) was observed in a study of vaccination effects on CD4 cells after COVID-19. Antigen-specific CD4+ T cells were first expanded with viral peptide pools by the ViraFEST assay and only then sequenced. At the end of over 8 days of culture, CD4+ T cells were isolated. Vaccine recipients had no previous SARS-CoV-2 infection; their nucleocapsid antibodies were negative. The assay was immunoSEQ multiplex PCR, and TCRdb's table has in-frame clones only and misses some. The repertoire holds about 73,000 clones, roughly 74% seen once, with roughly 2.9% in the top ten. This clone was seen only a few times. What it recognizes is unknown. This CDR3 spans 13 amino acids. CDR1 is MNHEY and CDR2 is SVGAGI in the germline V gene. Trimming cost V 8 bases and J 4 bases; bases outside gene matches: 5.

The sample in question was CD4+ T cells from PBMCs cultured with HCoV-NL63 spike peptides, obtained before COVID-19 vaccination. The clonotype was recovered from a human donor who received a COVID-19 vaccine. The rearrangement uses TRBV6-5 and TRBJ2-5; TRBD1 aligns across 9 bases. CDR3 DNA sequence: TGTGCCAGCTTACCGGGACAGGGAGAGACCCAGTACTTC. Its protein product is CASLPGQGETQYF.